These T cell receptor beta chains were read from a single sample in a study of radiation and T cells in renal cell carcinoma. Some clones are missing from TCRdb's copy, which holds only in-frame ones; the method was immunoSEQ multiplex PCR. Counted here are 15,000 to 20,000 clones, 55% to 75% occurring once; the ten biggest clones make up roughly 10%. The material was tumor tissue, obtained from a patient whose treatment was nephrectomy without radiotherapy. The receptors derive from a man aged 40-55 years with renal cell carcinoma. CDR3s include the opening cysteine and the closing phenylalanine or tryptophan. D genes are given only for firm matches. Not every row has a clone size; where given, it reads once, few, many or a size class.

v_gene,len,d_gene,j_gene,abundance,CDR3nt,CDR3aa
TRBV9,14,.,TRBJ1-1,few,TGTGCCAGCAGCGTAAACGCAGGGGCCACTGAAGCTTTCTTT,CASSVNAGATEAFF
TRBV7-2,14,.,TRBJ1-1,.,TGTGCCAGCAGCTTAGCGGGGGACGGCCTTCTAGCTTTCTTT,CASSLAGDGLLAFF
TRBV29-1,13,.,TRBJ1-4,once,TGCAGCGTCGCCGGGCCTCCCGAGGAAAAACTGTTTTTT,CSVAGPPEEKLFF
TRBV4-3,17,TRBD2,TRBJ2-3,.,TGCGCCAGCAGCCCCGGGACTAGCGGGGGGGCAACAGATACGCAGTATTTT,CASSPGTSGGATDTQYF
TRBV6-1,12,.,TRBJ2-1,few,TGTGCCATCTCCTCGGGGTGGGATGAGCAGTTCTTC,CAISSGWDEQFF
TRBV7-3,14,.,TRBJ2-3,.,TGTGCCAGCAGCTTGCTAGGAGGCACAGATACGCAGTATTTT,CASSLLGGTDTQYF
TRBV7-3,14,.,TRBJ2-2,.,TGTGCCAGCAGCACTCGGGCCAACACCGGGGAGCTGTTTTTT,CASSTRANTGELFF
TRBV5-1,14,.,TRBJ1-1,.,TGCGCCAGCAGCTTCGGGAGAATGAACACTGAAGCTTTCTTT,CASSFGRMNTEAFF
TRBV6-1,14,.,TRBJ2-3,.,TGTGCCAGCACTGCGACAAGCCTCACAGATACGCAGTATTTT,CASTATSLTDTQYF
TRBV6-6,14,.,TRBJ1-5,.,TGTGCCAGCAGTTACGAGGGTTGGGATCAGCCCCAGCATTTT,CASSYEGWDQPQHF
TRBV21-1,13,.,TRBJ2-7,few,TGTGCCAGCAGCAACCGGGGGTTCTACGAGCAGTACTTC,CASSNRGFYEQYF
TRBV7-9,13,.,TRBJ1-1,medium-sized,TGTGCCAGCAGCTTAGAAGAGCGCACTGAAGCTTTCTTT,CASSLEERTEAFF
TRBV5-4,15,.,TRBJ1-1,.,TGTGCCAGCAGCTTTGTCGCGGGCTCGAACACTGAAGCTTTCTTT,CASSFVAGSNTEAFF
TRBV5-1,14,TRBD2,TRBJ2-1,.,TGCGCCAGCAGCCCGACTAGCGGGGACTATGAGCAGTTCTTC,CASSPTSGDYEQFF
TRBV5-4,14,.,TRBJ1-1,few,TGTGCCAGCAGCTTGGGCGCCACTATTACTGAAGCTTTCTTT,CASSLGATITEAFF
TRBV6-4,14,.,TRBJ2-3,.,TGTGCCAGCAGCTCCGGGACTAGCACAGATACGCAGTATTTT,CASSSGTSTDTQYF
TRBV7-8,13,.,TRBJ1-6,few,TGTGCCAGCAGCTTCCCAGGGCGATCCCCCCTCCACTTT,CASSFPGRSPLHF
TRBV7-2,13,TRBD1,TRBJ2-7,medium-sized,TGTGCCAGCAGCCGGGACAGGGCGGCCGAGCAGTACTTC,CASSRDRAAEQYF
TRBV4-2,14,.,TRBJ1-2,few,TGTGCCAGCAGCCAAGACAGGATATCAGTTGGCTACACCTTC,CASSQDRISVGYTF
TRBV19,13,.,TRBJ1-2,few,TGTGCCAGTAGCGATCAGAAGAACTATGGCTACACCTTC,CASSDQKNYGYTF
TRBV4-3,14,.,TRBJ1-1,.,TGCGCCAGCAGCCCGGCCGGCAGGGGAGTTGAAGCTTTCTTT,CASSPAGRGVEAFF
TRBV6-5,13,TRBD1,TRBJ2-5,once,TGTGCCAGCAGTTACGACAGGGTAGAAGAGCAGTACTTC,CASSYDRVEEQYF
TRBV5-1,15,TRBD1,TRBJ2-7,few,TGCGCCAGCAGCCCCCGGGACAGAGTCTCCTACGAGCAGTACTTC,CASSPRDRVSYEQYF
TRBV21-1,18,.,TRBJ2-7,.,TGTGCCAGCAGCATGGGACAGGGGGCCCCAATAAGTTCCTACGAGCAGTACTTC,CASSMGQGAPISSYEQYF
TRBV11-1,16,.,TRBJ2-1,.,TGTGCCAGCAGCTTACCTCGGGGACCACACTACAATGAGCAGTTCTTC,CASSLPRGPHYNEQFF
TRBV7-2,15,TRBD2,TRBJ2-5,once,TGTGCCAGCAGCCCGCAGCGGGGGGGCCTCGAGACCCAGTACTTC,CASSPQRGGLETQYF
TRBV27,15,.,TRBJ1-6,.,TGTGCCAGCAGCCCGGGACGGGTCCTTAATTCACCCCTCCACTTT,CASSPGRVLNSPLHF
TRBV18,14,.,TRBJ1-1,few,TGTGCCAGCTCACCCTCAATTATGAACACTGAAGCTTTCTTT,CASSPSIMNTEAFF
TRBV5-5,18,TRBD2,TRBJ2-7,.,TGTGCCAGCAGTCAAGCCCCGGGACTAGCGGGGCTAGGGGACGAGCAGTACTTC,CASSQAPGLAGLGDEQYF
TRBV5-4,15,.,TRBJ2-7,.,TGTGCCAGCAGCCCGGACACTTCATTCTCCTACGAGCAGTACTTC,CASSPDTSFSYEQYF
TRBV10-3,13,.,TRBJ2-1,medium-sized,TGTGCCATCAGTGAGTCGCTAGCAGCCGAGCAGTTCTTC,CAISESLAAEQFF
TRBV6-5,14,.,TRBJ2-5,few,TGTGCCAGCAGTAGGACAGACACCCAAGAGACCCAGTACTTC,CASSRTDTQETQYF
TRBV9,16,TRBD1,TRBJ1-1,.,TGTGCCAGCAGCGTGACAGGGGGCTCGGGAAACACTGAAGCTTTCTTT,CASSVTGGSGNTEAFF
TRBV6-4,13,.,TRBJ2-3,once,TGTGCCAGCAGTGAGCGGAGCACAGATACGCAGTATTTT,CASSERSTDTQYF
TRBV7-9,14,.,TRBJ2-7,.,TGTGCCAGCAGCTTAGCGTTTGGGTTAGGCGAGCAGTACTTC,CASSLAFGLGEQYF
TRBV9,15,.,TRBJ2-3,.,TGTGCCAGCAGCTCCTCCTTTGGGGGGATAAGTACGCAGTATTTT,CASSSSFGGISTQYF
TRBV11-3,14,.,TRBJ2-7,few,TGTGCCAGCAGCTTAGTGAGTCTTGTCGACGAGCAGTACTTC,CASSLVSLVDEQYF
TRBV18,14,.,TRBJ1-1,.,TGTGCCAGCTCACCAGCACAGGGAATCGCTGAAGCTTTCTTT,CASSPAQGIAEAFF
TRBV7-9,13,.,TRBJ1-1,.,TGTGCCAGCAGCTCCGAGACGGTCACTGAAGCTTTCTTT,CASSSETVTEAFF
TRBV6-5,13,.,TRBJ1-1,.,TGTGCCAGCAGAATCTTACAGGAGACTGAAGCTTTCTTT,CASRILQETEAFF
TRBV7-2,12,.,TRBJ1-5,once,TGTGCCAGCAGCTTAACCCAGCAGCCCCAGCATTTT,CASSLTQQPQHF
TRBV27,13,.,TRBJ2-3,.,TGTGCCAGCAGTTTACTGGGACCCGGTACGCAGTATTTT,CASSLLGPGTQYF
TRBV7-3,14,.,TRBJ1-3,.,TGTGCCAGCAGCTCAGGGGTTCCTGGAAACACCATATATTTT,CASSSGVPGNTIYF
TRBV7-8,15,TRBD1,TRBJ2-7,.,TGTGCCAGCAGGACGTCCGGGACAGATTCCTACGAGCAGTACTTC,CASRTSGTDSYEQYF
TRBV7-3,15,.,TRBJ2-7,few,TGTGCCAGCAGCTTAGACGCCGACCCATCGGGGGAGCAGTACTTC,CASSLDADPSGEQYF
TRBV4-3,15,TRBD2,TRBJ2-7,.,TGCGCCAGCAGCCAAGTGATCGGGGGGAAATACGAGCAGTACTTC,CASSQVIGGKYEQYF